The 21 T cell receptor beta chains listed next were all sequenced from one sample in a study of post-analysis software for immune sequencing data. Study findings and constraints: Patients had higher frequencies than controls of five or six TRBV segments, including TRBV5-6, TRBV5-1 and TRBV20-1.

No cognate antigen is known for these TCRs. TCR beta cDNA libraries included unique molecular identifiers. Each CDR3 protein gets one entry after TCRdb re-called the PCR reads with MiXCR. The repertoire consists of over 250,000 distinct CDR3 sequences, with 35% to 45% occurring once and the leading ten covering 4.5% to 5.5%. Sequencing used blood. These receptors all come from a girl aged 5-17 years with multiple sclerosis.

There are many counts of this clonotype. The CDR3 here is CSLAGGRETQYF. CDR3 nucleotide sequence: TGCAGTCTAGCGGGGGGGCGGGAGACCCAGTACTTC. The chain uses TRBV20-1 and TRBJ2-5, with 12 bases lining up with TRBD2. Trimming at V came to 8 bases and at J to 5 bases, leaving 3 bases not matched to a gene. The CDR3 contains 12 residues. Germline V gene lookup returns CDR1 DFQATT and CDR2 SNEGSKA (reference sequence).

Concerning this clonotype: A read error may explain this, as a much larger clone is one base away. The chain recombines TRBV28 with TRBJ2-1, with D hard to call. The V gene's germline CDR1 is MDHEN and CDR2 SYDVKM. CDR3 length: 13 residues. Trimming removed 6 bases at V and 5 bases at J, with 11 bases between. The CDR3: CASRMTRDNEQFF. The CDR3 region has the DNA TGTGCCAGCAGGATGACAAGGGACAATGAGCAGTTCTTC.

Worth noting for this clonotype: It may be a read error: a sequence one base away is much more abundant. This chain links TRBV24-1 with TRBJ2-5, with D unclear. Trimming pared 6 bases from V and 2 bases from J, leaving 12 bases between. There are 14 residues in the CDR3. Germline V gene data show CDR1 as KGHDR and CDR2 as SFDVKD. Written as DNA, the CDR3 is TGTGCCACCAGTCCGGAGACATTTCAAGAGACCCAGTACTTC. Translated: CATSPETFQETQYF.

In its sample, this clonotype was seen once. The chain has TRBV20-1 and TRBJ2-5, with 9 bases identical to TRBD1. The J call is in doubt because the DNA end fits TRBJ2-7 better. This CDR3 comprises 14 residues. Germline loops: CDR1 DFQATT, CDR2 SNEGSKA (reference sequence). CDR3 in amino acids: CSANGQGTSYEQYF. The CDR3 DNA sequence: TGCAGTGCAAACGGACAGGGGACCTCCTACGAGCAGTACTTC.

The CDR3 here is CASSLRQGTLTGANVLTF. The DNA for the CDR3 is TGTGCCAGCAGTTTAAGGCAGGGAACCCTCACTGGGGCCAACGTCCTGACTTTC. V is TRBV27 and J is TRBJ2-6; D is perhaps TRBD1 (5 bases). The V end lost 2 bases, the J end lost 2 bases, and 16 bases lay between the germline ends. CDR3 length: 18 residues. Germline V CDR1 and CDR2: MNHEY, SMNVEV (reference sequence).

Details on this clonotype: The junction shows a germline mismatch at one end, possibly a read error. V and J are TRBV14 and TRBJ2-7; TRBD1 might be the D (6 bases). The CDR3 loop spans 15 amino acids. CDR1 is SGHDN, CDR2 FVKESK, per germline. The CDR3 nucleotides read TGTGCCAGCAGCCTCGCGAGTGGGGGCCCTTACGAGCAGTATTTC. Encoded protein: CASSLASGGPYEQYF.

This sequence joins TRBV20-1 and TRBJ1-1, with D perhaps matching TRBD1 (5 bases). Looked up from germline, CDR1 is DFQATT and CDR2 is SNEGSKA (reference sequence). V gave up 0 bases and J gave up 7 bases, with 18 bases separating them. The CDR3 totals 15 residues. Written as DNA, the CDR3 is TGCAGTGCTAGAGATAGTTGGGACCAGAGAGGTGAAGCTTTCTTT. Translated, it gives CSARDSWDQRGEAFF.

The rearrangement uses TRBV15 and TRBJ1-2; tentative D call: TRBD1 (5 bases). Trimming shortened V by 0 bases and J by 4 bases, and 15 bases separated the two germline ends. CDR3 length: 16 amino acids. Germline V gene sequence: CDR1 LNHNV, CDR2 YYDKDF (reference sequence). The CDR3 protein is CATSRDRGVLTYGYTF. CDR3 sequence (DNA): TGTGCCACCAGCAGAGACAGAGGGGTGCTGACCTATGGCTACACCTTC.

The chain recombines TRBV7-2 with TRBJ2-1; D gene uncertain. The CDR3 runs 14 residues. Trimming pared 0 bases from V and 6 bases from J, leaving 9 bases between. The V gene's germline CDR1 is SGHTA and CDR2 FQGNSA. DNA for the CDR3: TGTGCCAGCAGCTTAGCTAGGCGGTCCAATGAGCAGTTCTTC. Protein sequence: CASSLARRSNEQFF. The full variable domain, its missing parts supplied by reference TRBV7-2 and TRBJ2-1, is GAGVSQSPSNKVTEKGKDVELRCDPISGHTALYWYRQSLGQGLEFLIYFQGNSAPDKSGLPSDRFSAERTGGSVSTLTIQRTQQEDSAVYLCASSLARRSNEQFFGPGTRLTVL.

The CDR3 spells CSVENLSSYNEQFF. The CDR3, as DNA: TGCAGCGTTGAGAATCTTAGCTCCTACAATGAGCAGTTCTTC. J is TRBJ2-1 and V is TRBV29-1; no clear D. V lost 3 bases to trimming and J lost 0 bases, with 9 bases between them. Germline values: CDR1 SQVTM, CDR2 ANQGSEA. The CDR3 runs 14 residues.

This clonotype appeared a few times. This rearrangement joins TRBV18 to TRBJ1-3; D gene ambiguous. Germline CDR1 reads KGHSH; CDR2 reads LQKENI. CDR3 length: 13 amino acids. Trimming cost V 2 bases and J 0 bases, with 2 bases left between them. This CDR3 is CASSPNSGNTIYF. In nucleotides, the CDR3 is TGTGCCAGCTCACCAAACTCTGGAAACACCATATATTTT.

This clonotype was seen a handful of times. The genes are TRBV6-5 and TRBJ2-5; tentatively, D is TRBD1 (5 bases). V shed 5 bases and J shed 4 bases, with 17 bases lying between them. Germline CDR1 reads MNHEY; CDR2 reads SVGAGI. This CDR3 is 15 amino acids long. For the CDR3, the DNA is TGTGCCAGCAGTAAAAGGACACCACTGGGAGAGACCCAGTACTTC. As protein: CASSKRTPLGETQYF.

This clonotype was detected ten times or more. The chain couples TRBV5-5 to TRBJ2-5; a weak D match, TRBD2 (6 bases). V was clipped by 2 bases and J by 11 bases, with 16 bases between them. CDR1 SGHKS and CDR2 YYEKEE come from the germline V gene (reference sequence). The CDR3 contains 13 residues. CDR3 sequence (DNA): TGTGCCAGCAGCTTAAGGTCCCCGGGGGAGCAGTACTTC. This codes for CASSLRSPGEQYF.

This clonotype was counted ten times or more. One junction end disagrees with the germline gene, perhaps due to a read error. The rearrangement joins TRBV12-3 or TRBV12-4 to TRBJ2-1; 10 nucleotides match TRBD1. The CDR3 totals 15 residues. The DNA of the CDR3 is TGTGCCAGCAGTATAGCGGGACAGGGGTACAATGAGCAGTTCTTC. Its protein product is CASSIAGQGYNEQFF.

The rearrangement links TRBV29-1 to TRBJ2-4, with D possibly TRBD2 on 5 matching bases. The ends were cut back, 7 bases at V and 0 bases at J, with 10 bases in the middle. The CDR3 has 13 residues. Germline V lookup: CDR1 SQVTM, CDR2 ANQGSEA. CDR3 protein: CSAGSGAKNIQYF. The CDR3 DNA reads as TGCAGCGCTGGGAGCGGAGCCAAAAACATTCAGTACTTC.

This clonotype was observed at least ten times. The J gene is TRBJ2-1, the V gene TRBV7-2; TRBD2 matches 11 bases. This CDR3 is built from 15 residues. Trimming cost V 2 bases and J 7 bases; bases outside gene matches: 4. Germline V gene sequence: CDR1 SGHTA, CDR2 FQGNSA. CDR3 bases: TGTGCCAGCAGCTTACTAGCGGGAGGATTGAATGAGCAGTTCTTC. Protein sequence: CASSLLAGGLNEQFF.

V gene TRBV27 combines with J gene TRBJ2-7; D is unclear. The CDR3 spans 17 residues. Germline V gives CDR1 MNHEY, CDR2 SMNVEV (reference sequence). V lost 0 bases to trimming and J lost 7 bases, with 22 bases between them. CDR3 coding DNA: TGTGCCAGCAGTTTATCGCTTCGCGGAGACAACTACAATGAGCAGTACTTC. Protein sequence: CASSLSLRGDNYNEQYF.

This sequence joins TRBV14 and TRBJ2-1, with 7 bases matching TRBD2. Trimming at V came to 0 bases and at J to 10 bases, leaving 3 bases not matched to a gene. The germline V gene has CDR1 SGHDN and CDR2 FVKESK. The CDR3 has 13 amino acids. CDR3 amino acids: CASSQEAGVEQFF. CDR3 coding DNA: TGTGCCAGCAGCCAAGAGGCGGGAGTAGAGCAGTTCTTC.

This clonotype was seen many times. The J gene is TRBJ2-5, the V gene TRBV3-1, with 13 bases that match TRBD2. The V segment lost 1 base and the J segment 5 bases; nucleotides outside the gene matches: 4. This CDR3 has 16 amino acids. The germline CDR1 and CDR2 sequences are LGHDT and YNNKEL (reference sequence). The DNA of the CDR3 is TGTGCCAGCAGCCAAGTGGGACTAGCGGGGATGGAGACCCAGTACTTC. Encoded protein: CASSQVGLAGMETQYF.

The chain recombines TRBV5-6 with TRBJ2-3; D unclear. Germline CDR1 SGHDT, CDR2 YYEEEE. The CDR3 is made up of 12 amino acids. Trimming left V 4 bases short and J 6 bases short, with 9 bases between. The CDR3: CASSPIRDTQYF. In nucleotides, the CDR3 is TGTGCCAGCAGCCCCATCCGGGATACGCAGTATTTT.

This clonotype was recorded at least ten times. The chain uses TRBV7-3 and TRBJ1-1, with D tentatively TRBD1 (5 bases). Trimming pared 5 bases from V and 4 bases from J, leaving 14 bases between. The length of the CDR3 is 14 residues. Germline values: CDR1 SGHTA, CDR2 FQGTGA. CDR3 DNA: TGTGCCAGCAGCCCCGGCCGGGGGGTCACTGAAGCTTTCTTT. Its protein product is CASSPGRGVTEAFF.